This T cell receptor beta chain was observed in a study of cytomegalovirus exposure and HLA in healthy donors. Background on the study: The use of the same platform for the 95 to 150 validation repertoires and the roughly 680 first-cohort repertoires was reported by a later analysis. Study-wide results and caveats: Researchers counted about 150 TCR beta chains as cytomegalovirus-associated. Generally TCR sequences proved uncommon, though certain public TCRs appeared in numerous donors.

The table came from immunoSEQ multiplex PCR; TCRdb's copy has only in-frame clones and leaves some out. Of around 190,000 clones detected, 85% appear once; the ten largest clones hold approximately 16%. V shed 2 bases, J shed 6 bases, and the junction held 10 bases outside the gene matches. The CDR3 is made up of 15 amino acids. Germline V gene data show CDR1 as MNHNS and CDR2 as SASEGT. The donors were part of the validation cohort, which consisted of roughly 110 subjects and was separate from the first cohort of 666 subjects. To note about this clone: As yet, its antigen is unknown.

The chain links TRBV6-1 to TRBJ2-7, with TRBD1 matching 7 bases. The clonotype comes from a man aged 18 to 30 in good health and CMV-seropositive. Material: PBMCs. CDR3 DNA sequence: TGTGCCAGCAGTGAACGGCCAGGGGGAAAACTCGAGCAGTACTTC. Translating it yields CASSERPGGKLEQYF.